The rows below give T cell receptor beta chains drawn from one sample of a study of T cell repertoires in cytomegalovirus infection. From the reads, TCRdb called clonotypes with MiXCR, one entry per CDR3 protein. The sample has about 180,000 distinct CDR3 sequences, about a sixth seen once. The sequenced sample consisted of CD8+ T cells from PBMCs. The receptors were sampled from a human donor in good health (CMV status not recorded). Some clones in this sample may be carry-over from other donors' samples. Each CDR3 is given with its conserved first and last residue. Fields, in order: V gene, D gene, J gene, clone size, CDR3 protein, CDR3 DNA. A D gene is named only where the DNA matches it firmly. Not every row has a clone size; where given, it reads once, few, many or a size class.

v_gene: TRBV7-2
d_gene: TRBD1
j_gene: TRBJ2-1
abundance: -
CDR3aa: CASSLGTGSVNEQFF
CDR3nt: TGTGCCAGCAGCTTAGGGACAGGGAGTGTGAATGAGCAGTTCTTC

v_gene: TRBV12-3/TRBV12-4
d_gene: TRBD1
j_gene: TRBJ2-5
abundance: few
CDR3aa: CASSLSPAGTGETQYF
CDR3nt: TGTGCCAGCAGTTTAAGTCCAGCGGGGACAGGGGAGACCCAGTACTTC

v_gene: TRBV7-9
d_gene: -
j_gene: TRBJ1-3
abundance: -
CDR3aa: CASSLAARGNTIYF
CDR3nt: TGTGCCAGCAGCTTAGCGGCTCGGGGAAACACCATATATTTT

v_gene: TRBV28
d_gene: TRBD2
j_gene: TRBJ2-3
abundance: many
CDR3aa: CASSPTGGWLTDTQYF
CDR3nt: TGTGCCAGCAGTCCTACGGGGGGGTGGCTGACAGATACGCAGTATTTT

v_gene: TRBV29-1
d_gene: -
j_gene: TRBJ2-1
abundance: once
CDR3aa: CSAARLTRYNEQFF
CDR3nt: TGCAGCGCCGCCCGACTAACACGATACAATGAGCAGTTCTTC

v_gene: TRBV20-1
d_gene: -
j_gene: TRBJ2-2
abundance: few
CDR3aa: CSARGKEPNTGELFF
CDR3nt: TGCAGTGCTAGAGGAAAAGAACCGAACACCGGGGAGCTGTTTTTT

v_gene: TRBV7-8
d_gene: -
j_gene: TRBJ2-1
abundance: few
CDR3aa: CASSPTRIEQFF
CDR3nt: TGTGCCAGCAGCCCCACCCGCATAGAGCAGTTCTTC

v_gene: TRBV11-2
d_gene: -
j_gene: TRBJ2-7
abundance: -
CDR3aa: CASRPTVSYEQYF
CDR3nt: TGTGCCAGCAGGCCAACGGTTTCCTACGAGCAGTACTTC

v_gene: TRBV4-1
d_gene: -
j_gene: TRBJ1-1
abundance: few
CDR3aa: CASSQDGPGLPAGTEAFF
CDR3nt: TGCGCCAGCAGCCAAGATGGGCCGGGCCTCCCAGCGGGCACTGAAGCTTTCTTT

v_gene: TRBV7-6
d_gene: TRBD1
j_gene: TRBJ1-2
abundance: few
CDR3aa: CASSSKPLRTGITF
CDR3nt: TGTGCCAGCAGCTCCAAGCCCCTAAGGACAGGGATCACCTTC

v_gene: TRBV28
d_gene: TRBD1
j_gene: TRBJ2-3
abundance: many
CDR3aa: CASSPGTGIDTQYF
CDR3nt: TGTGCCAGCAGCCCCGGGACAGGGATAGATACGCAGTATTTT

v_gene: TRBV12-5
d_gene: -
j_gene: TRBJ2-7
abundance: -
CDR3aa: CASGLASGYEQYF
CDR3nt: TGTGCTAGTGGTTTGGCCTCAGGCTACGAGCAGTACTTC

v_gene: TRBV5-6
d_gene: -
j_gene: TRBJ1-1
abundance: -
CDR3aa: CASSWMTNTEAFF
CDR3nt: TGTGCCAGCAGCTGGATGACGAACACTGAAGCTTTCTTT

v_gene: TRBV10-3
d_gene: TRBD1
j_gene: TRBJ1-1
abundance: -
CDR3aa: CAISDRQGKDTEAFF
CDR3nt: TGTGCCATCAGTGATCGACAGGGAAAAGATACTGAAGCTTTCTTT

v_gene: TRBV20-1
d_gene: TRBD1
j_gene: TRBJ1-3
abundance: -
CDR3aa: CSARGVRTGATGNTIYF
CDR3nt: TGCAGTGCTCGCGGGGTCCGGACAGGAGCGACAGGAAACACCATATATTTT

v_gene: TRBV9
d_gene: TRBD1
j_gene: TRBJ1-5
abundance: few
CDR3aa: CASSPRDRNQPQHF
CDR3nt: TGTGCCAGCAGCCCTAGGGACAGAAATCAGCCCCAGCATTTT

v_gene: TRBV4-1
d_gene: -
j_gene: TRBJ1-2
abundance: -
CDR3aa: CASSLDGTANYGYTF
CDR3nt: TGCGCCAGCAGCCTAGACGGAACGGCTAACTATGGCTACACCTTC

v_gene: TRBV6-1
d_gene: -
j_gene: TRBJ2-5
abundance: few
CDR3aa: CASSDRDPKAQYF
CDR3nt: TGTGCCAGCAGTGACCGGGACCCCAAGGCCCAGTACTTC

v_gene: TRBV28
d_gene: -
j_gene: TRBJ1-5
abundance: few
CDR3aa: CASSLAGVGNQPQHF
CDR3nt: TGTGCCAGCAGTTTAGCGGGGGTGGGCAATCAGCCCCAGCATTTT

v_gene: TRBV9
d_gene: TRBD2
j_gene: TRBJ2-5
abundance: few
CDR3aa: CASSGTAGELEETQYF
CDR3nt: TGTGCCAGCTCAGGGACTGCGGGGGAGCTAGAAGAGACCCAGTACTTC

v_gene: TRBV7-9
d_gene: -
j_gene: TRBJ1-5
abundance: -
CDR3aa: CASSLADGPESNQPQHF
CDR3nt: TGTGCCAGCAGCTTAGCCGACGGACCTGAGAGCAATCAGCCCCAGCATTTT

v_gene: TRBV7-9
d_gene: -
j_gene: TRBJ2-2
abundance: few
CDR3aa: CASREQGPTGELFF
CDR3nt: TGTGCCAGCAGAGAACAGGGACCCACCGGGGAGCTGTTTTTT

v_gene: TRBV5-1
d_gene: -
j_gene: TRBJ2-7
abundance: -
CDR3aa: CASSLRQDNEQYF
CDR3nt: TGCGCCAGCAGCTTGCGGCAAGATAACGAGCAGTACTTC